Sequencing of this T cell receptor beta chain was carried out in a study of T cells in Graves' hyperthyroidism and ophthalmopathy. The overall study: Peripheral blood was obtained at initial diagnosis, preceding any treatment.

TCR beta CDR3 regions were amplified from RNA. When the TCR CDR3 underwent first-round RT-PCR, the HTBI primer set was used. TCRdb recomputed calls from the multiplex PCR reads with MiXCR, one row per CDR3 protein. Here the sample spans fewer than 500,000 distinct CDR3 sequences, 14% to 15% being singletons. Trimming took 4 bases from V and 6 from J, leaving 11 bases between them. Germline CDR1 is SGHRS and CDR2 is YFSETQ. The CDR3 is 13 amino acids. Ten or more counts support this clonotype. Its antigen remains unknown. Broader study findings: In blood, most of the thyroid clonotypes expanded above 0.001 were also present.

Fresh peripheral blood, 8 to 10 ml, was the source of the PBMCs. V usage is TRBV5-1 and J usage is TRBJ2-1, with D hard to call. The sequence came from a man between 18 and 29 years old with Graves' ophthalmopathy. What was sequenced was blood. This chain's CDR3 is CASSVWEGNEQFF. The DNA of the CDR3 is TGCGCCAGCAGCGTATGGGAAGGCAATGAGCAGTTCTTC.